What follows is one TCR beta chain and its context. The data belong to a study of shared clonotypes between healthy human individuals. Trimming removed 2 bases from V and 4 bases from J, with 14 bases in between. The CDR3 spans 15 residues. The germline V gene has CDR1 SNHLY and CDR2 FYNNEI. Recent vaccinations or acute infections were absent in the healthy HIV-negative adult donors. Data came from immunoSEQ multiplex PCR; TCRdb stores just in-frame clones and leaves some out. The table records some 1,600,000 clones, approximately 98% of them present only once. This chain uses TRBV2 with TRBJ2-5; D ambiguous. Material for sequencing was naive CD4+ T cells sorted from blood. Sample subset: CD45RA+ positively selected. The source of this sequence is a man younger than 40 in good health. The CDR3 coding sequence is TGTGCCAGCAGTGAAACATGGGGTTTGGGAGAGACCCAGTACTTC. Its protein is CASSETWGLGETQYF.